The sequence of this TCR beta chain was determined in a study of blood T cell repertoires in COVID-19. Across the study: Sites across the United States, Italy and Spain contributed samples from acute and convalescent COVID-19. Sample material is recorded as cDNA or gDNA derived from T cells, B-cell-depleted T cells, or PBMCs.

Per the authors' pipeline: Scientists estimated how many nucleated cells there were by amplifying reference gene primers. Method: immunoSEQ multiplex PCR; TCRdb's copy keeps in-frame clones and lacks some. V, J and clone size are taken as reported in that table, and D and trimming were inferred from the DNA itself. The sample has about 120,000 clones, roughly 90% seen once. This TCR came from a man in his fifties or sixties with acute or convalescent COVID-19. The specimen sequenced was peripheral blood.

As DNA, the CDR3 is TGTGCCACCAGTGATCCGGGACAGGGCACAGATACGCAGTATTTT. Its protein product is CATSDPGQGTDTQYF. The V call is TRBV24-1, the J call TRBJ2-3; 8 bases fit TRBD1. J was trimmed by 1 base and V by 3 bases; bases with no gene match: 2. CDR3 length: 15 amino acids. Germline CDR1 and CDR2: KGHDR and SFDVKD.